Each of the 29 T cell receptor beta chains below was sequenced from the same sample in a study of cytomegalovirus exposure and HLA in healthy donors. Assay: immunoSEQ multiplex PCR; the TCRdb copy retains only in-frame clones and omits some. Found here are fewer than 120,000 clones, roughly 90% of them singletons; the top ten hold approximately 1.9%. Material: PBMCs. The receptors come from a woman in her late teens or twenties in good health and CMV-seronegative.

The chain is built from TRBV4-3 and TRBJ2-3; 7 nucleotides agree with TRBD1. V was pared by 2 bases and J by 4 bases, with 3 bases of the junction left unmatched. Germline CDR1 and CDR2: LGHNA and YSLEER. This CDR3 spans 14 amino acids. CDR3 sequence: CASSQSRGPDTQYF. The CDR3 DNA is TGCGCCAGCAGCCAAAGTAGGGGGCCAGATACGCAGTATTTT.

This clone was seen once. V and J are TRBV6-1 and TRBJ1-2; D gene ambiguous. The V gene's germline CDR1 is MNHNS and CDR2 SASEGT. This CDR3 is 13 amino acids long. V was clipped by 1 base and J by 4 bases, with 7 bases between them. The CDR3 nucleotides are TGTGCCAGCAGTGAAGGGGCGAGCTATGGCTACACCTTC. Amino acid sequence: CASSEGASYGYTF.

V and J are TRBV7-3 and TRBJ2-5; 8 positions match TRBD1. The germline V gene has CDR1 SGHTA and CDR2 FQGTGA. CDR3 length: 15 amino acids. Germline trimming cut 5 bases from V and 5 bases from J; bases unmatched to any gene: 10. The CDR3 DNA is TGTGCCAGCAGCGTGACAGGGGCGGCCGCGGAGACCCAGTACTTC. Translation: CASSVTGAAAETQYF. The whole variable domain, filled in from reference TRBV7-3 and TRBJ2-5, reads GAGVSQTPSNKVTEKGKYVELRCDPISGHTALYWYRQSLGQGPEFLIYFQGTGAADDSGLPNDRFFAVRPEGSVSTLKIQRTERGDSAVYLCASSVTGAAAETQYFGPGTRLLVL.

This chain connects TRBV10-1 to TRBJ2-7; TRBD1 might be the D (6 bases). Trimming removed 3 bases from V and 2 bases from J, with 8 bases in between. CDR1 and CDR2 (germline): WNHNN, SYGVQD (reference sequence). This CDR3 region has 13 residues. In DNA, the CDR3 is TGCGCCAGCAGTGAAGGACAGCCCTACGAGCAGTACTTC. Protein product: CASSEGQPYEQYF.

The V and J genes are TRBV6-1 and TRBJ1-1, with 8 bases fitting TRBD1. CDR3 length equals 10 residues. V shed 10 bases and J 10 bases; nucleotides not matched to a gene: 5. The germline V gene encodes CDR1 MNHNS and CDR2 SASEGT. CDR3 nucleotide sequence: TGTGCCACAGGGGGCGCGGGAGCTTTCTTT. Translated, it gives CATGGAGAFF.

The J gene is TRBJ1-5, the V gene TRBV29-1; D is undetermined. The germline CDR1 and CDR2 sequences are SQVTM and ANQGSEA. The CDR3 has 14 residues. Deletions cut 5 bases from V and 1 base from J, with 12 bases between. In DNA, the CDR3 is TGCAGCGTTTCCCCGGGAGGGAGCAATCAGCCCCAGCATTTT. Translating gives CSVSPGGSNQPQHF. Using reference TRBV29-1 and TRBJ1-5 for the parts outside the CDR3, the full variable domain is SAVISQKPSRDICQRGTSLTIQCQVDSQVTMMFWYRQQPGQSLTLIATANQGSEATYESGFVIDKFPISRPNLTFSTLTVSNMSPEDSSIYLCSVSPGGSNQPQHFGDGTRLSIL.

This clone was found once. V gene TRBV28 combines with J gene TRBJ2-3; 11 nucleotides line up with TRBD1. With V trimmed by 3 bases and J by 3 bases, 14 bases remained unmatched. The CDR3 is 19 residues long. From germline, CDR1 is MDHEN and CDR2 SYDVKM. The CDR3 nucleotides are TGTGCCAGCAGTTTTCCCTGGACAGGGGGCAGAGTTAGTACAGATACGCAGTATTTT. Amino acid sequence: CASSFPWTGGRVSTDTQYF.

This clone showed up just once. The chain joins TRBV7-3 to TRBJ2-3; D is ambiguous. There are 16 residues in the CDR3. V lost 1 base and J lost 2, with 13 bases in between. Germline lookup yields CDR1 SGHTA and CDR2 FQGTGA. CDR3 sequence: CASSLRFSTATDTQYF. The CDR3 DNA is TGTGCCAGCAGCTTAAGGTTTTCAACAGCCACAGATACGCAGTATTTT.

The CDR3 DNA is TGTGCCAGCAGCTTCCTTAGCACAGGGACTGAAGCTTTCTTT. Its protein is CASSFLSTGTEAFF. This chain links TRBV11-2 with TRBJ1-1, with a tentative D call TRBD1 (6 bases). V was clipped by 3 bases and J by 5 bases, with 13 bases between them. The CDR3 extends over 14 amino acids. The germline V gene encodes CDR1 SGHAT and CDR2 FQNNGV.

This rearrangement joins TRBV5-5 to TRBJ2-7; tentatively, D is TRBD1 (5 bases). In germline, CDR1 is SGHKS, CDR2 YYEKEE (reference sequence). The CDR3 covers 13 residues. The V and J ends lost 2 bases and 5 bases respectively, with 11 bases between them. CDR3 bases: TGTGCCAGCAGCTTCCCCAGGGTTGACGAGCAGTACTTC. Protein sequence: CASSFPRVDEQYF.

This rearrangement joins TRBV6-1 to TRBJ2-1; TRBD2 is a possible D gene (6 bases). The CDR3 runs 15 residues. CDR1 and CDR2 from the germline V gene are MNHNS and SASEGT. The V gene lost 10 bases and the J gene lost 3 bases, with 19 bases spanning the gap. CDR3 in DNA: TGTGCCATCAGGGCGGGATGGGGTGGCTACAATGAGCAGTTCTTC. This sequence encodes CAIRAGWGGYNEQFF.

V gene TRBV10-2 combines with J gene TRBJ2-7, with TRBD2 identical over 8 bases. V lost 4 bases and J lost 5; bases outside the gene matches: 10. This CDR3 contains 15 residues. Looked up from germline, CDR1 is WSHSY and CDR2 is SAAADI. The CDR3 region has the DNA TGCGCCAGCAGTGCCTTTAGCGGGAATTTCCACGAGCAGTACTTC. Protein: CASSAFSGNFHEQYF.

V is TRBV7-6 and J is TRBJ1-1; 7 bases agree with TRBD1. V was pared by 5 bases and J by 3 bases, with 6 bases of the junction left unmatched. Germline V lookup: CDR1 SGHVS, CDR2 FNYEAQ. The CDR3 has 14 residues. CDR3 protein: CASSPGTVHTEAFF. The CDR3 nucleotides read TGTGCCAGCAGCCCTGGGACAGTTCACACTGAAGCTTTCTTT.

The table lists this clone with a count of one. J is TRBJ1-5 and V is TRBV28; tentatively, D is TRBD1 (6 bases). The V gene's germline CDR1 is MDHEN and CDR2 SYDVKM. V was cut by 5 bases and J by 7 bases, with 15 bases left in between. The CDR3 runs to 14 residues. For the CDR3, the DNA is TGTGCCAGCAGTCTCGGGGGGGCATACCAGCCCCAGCATTTT. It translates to CASSLGGAYQPQHF.

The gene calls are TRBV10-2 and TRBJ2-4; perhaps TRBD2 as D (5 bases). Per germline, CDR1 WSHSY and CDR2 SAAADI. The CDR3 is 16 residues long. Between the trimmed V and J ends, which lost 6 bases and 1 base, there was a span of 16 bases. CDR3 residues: CASRGGPGGAKNIQYF. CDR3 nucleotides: TGCGCCAGCAGAGGCGGGCCAGGTGGGGCCAAAAACATTCAGTACTTC.

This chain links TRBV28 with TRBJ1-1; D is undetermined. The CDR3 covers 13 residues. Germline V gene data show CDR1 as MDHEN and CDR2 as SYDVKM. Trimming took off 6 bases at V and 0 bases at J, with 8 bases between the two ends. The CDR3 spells CASSGEMNTEAFF. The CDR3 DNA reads TGTGCCAGCAGCGGGGAAATGAACACTGAAGCTTTCTTT.

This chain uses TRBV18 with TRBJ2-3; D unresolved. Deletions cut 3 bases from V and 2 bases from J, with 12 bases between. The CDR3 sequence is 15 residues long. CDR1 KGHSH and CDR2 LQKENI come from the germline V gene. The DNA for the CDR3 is TGTGCCAGCTCACCCTCGGCGGCTGCCACAGATACGCAGTATTTT. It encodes CASSPSAAATDTQYF.

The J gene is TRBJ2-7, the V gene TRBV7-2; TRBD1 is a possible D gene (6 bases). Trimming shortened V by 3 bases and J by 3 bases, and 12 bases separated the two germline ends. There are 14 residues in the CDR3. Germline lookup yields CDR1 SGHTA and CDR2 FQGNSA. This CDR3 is CASSFRGQIYEQYF. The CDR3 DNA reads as TGTGCCAGCAGCTTCAGAGGACAGATCTACGAGCAGTACTTC.

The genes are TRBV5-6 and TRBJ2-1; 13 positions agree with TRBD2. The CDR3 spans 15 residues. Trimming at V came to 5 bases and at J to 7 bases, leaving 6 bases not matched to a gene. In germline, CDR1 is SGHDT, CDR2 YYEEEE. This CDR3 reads CASRRGTSGKNEQFF. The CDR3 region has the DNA TGTGCCAGCAGGCGGGGGACTAGCGGGAAGAATGAGCAGTTCTTC.

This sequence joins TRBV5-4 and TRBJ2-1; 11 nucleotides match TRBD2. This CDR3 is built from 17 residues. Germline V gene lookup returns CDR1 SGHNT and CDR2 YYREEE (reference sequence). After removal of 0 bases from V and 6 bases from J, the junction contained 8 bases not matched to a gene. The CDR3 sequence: CASSLVVRTSGFNEQFF. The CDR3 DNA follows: TGTGCCAGCAGCTTGGTCGTAAGGACTAGCGGGTTCAATGAGCAGTTCTTC.

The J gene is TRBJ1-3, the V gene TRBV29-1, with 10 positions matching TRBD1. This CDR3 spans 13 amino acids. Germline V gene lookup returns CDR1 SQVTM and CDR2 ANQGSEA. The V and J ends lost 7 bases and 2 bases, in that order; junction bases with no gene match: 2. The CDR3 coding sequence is TGCAGCGCCGGGACAGGGGCTGGAAACACCATATATTTT. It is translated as CSAGTGAGNTIYF. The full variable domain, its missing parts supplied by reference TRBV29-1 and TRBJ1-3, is SAVISQKPSRDICQRGTSLTIQCQVDSQVTMMFWYRQQPGQSLTLIATANQGSEATYESGFVIDKFPISRPNLTFSTLTVSNMSPEDSSIYLCSAGTGAGNTIYFGEGSWLTVV.

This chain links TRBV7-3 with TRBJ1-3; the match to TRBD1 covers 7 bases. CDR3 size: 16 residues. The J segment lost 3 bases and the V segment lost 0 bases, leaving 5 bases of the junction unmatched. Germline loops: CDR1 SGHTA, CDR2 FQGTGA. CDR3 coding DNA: TGTGCCAGCAGCTTAACAGCAGGGGGAGATGGAAACACCATATATTTT. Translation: CASSLTAGGDGNTIYF. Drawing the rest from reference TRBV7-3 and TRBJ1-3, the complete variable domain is GAGVSQTPSNKVTEKGKYVELRCDPISGHTALYWYRQSLGQGPEFLIYFQGTGAADDSGLPNDRFFAVRPEGSVSTLKIQRTERGDSAVYLCASSLTAGGDGNTIYFGEGSWLTVV.

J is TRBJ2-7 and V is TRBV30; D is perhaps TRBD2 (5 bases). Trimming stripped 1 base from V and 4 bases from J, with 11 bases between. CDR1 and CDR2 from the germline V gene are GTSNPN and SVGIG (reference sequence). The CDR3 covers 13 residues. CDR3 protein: CAWSASMRYEQYF. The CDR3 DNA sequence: TGTGCCTGGAGTGCTAGCATGCGGTACGAGCAGTACTTC.

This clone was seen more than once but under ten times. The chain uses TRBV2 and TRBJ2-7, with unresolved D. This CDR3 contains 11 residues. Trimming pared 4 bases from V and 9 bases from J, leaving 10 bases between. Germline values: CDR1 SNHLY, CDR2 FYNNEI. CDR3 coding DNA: TGTGCCAGCAGTGCGCTGAACGGGCAGTACTTC. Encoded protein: CASSALNGQYF.

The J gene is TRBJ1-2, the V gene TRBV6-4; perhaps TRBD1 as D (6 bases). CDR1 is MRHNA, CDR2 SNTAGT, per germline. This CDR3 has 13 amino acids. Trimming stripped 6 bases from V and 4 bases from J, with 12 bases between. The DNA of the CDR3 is TGTGCCAGCAGGATGGACAGTTCCTATGGCTACACCTTC. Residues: CASRMDSSYGYTF.

The CDR3 is CASSQDIGVADTQYF. CDR3 DNA sequence: TGCGCCAGCAGCCAAGATATCGGGGTTGCAGATACGCAGTATTTT. J is TRBJ2-3 and V is TRBV4-3; perhaps TRBD2 as D (5 bases). The germline V and J ends were trimmed by 0 bases and 4 bases, with 11 bases remaining between them. CDR3 length: 15 residues. Germline V gene lookup returns CDR1 LGHNA and CDR2 YSLEER.

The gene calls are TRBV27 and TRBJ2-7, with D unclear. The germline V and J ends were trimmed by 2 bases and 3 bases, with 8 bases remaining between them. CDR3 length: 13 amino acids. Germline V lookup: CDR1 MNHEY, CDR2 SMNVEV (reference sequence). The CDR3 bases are TGTGCCAGCAGTTTAATAATAGACTACGAGCAGTACTTC. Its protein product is CASSLIIDYEQYF.

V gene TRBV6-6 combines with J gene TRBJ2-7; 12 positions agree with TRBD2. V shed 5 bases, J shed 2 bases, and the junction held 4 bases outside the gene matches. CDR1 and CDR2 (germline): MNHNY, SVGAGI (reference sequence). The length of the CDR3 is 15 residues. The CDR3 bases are TGTGCCAGCAGTAAACTAGCGGGGGGTACCTACGAGCAGTACTTC. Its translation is CASSKLAGGTYEQYF.

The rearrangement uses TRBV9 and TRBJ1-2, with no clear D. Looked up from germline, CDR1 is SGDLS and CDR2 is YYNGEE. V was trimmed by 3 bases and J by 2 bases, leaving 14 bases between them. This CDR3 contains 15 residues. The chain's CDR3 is CASSGSGRPNYGYTF. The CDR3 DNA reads TGTGCCAGCAGCGGATCCGGGAGGCCGAACTATGGCTACACCTTC.